This T cell receptor (beta chain) is from a study of blood T cell repertoires in COVID-19. At the level of the study: Spain, Italy and the United States supplied samples that represented acute and convalescent COVID-19.

The germline V gene encodes CDR1 SGHVS and CDR2 FNYEAQ. The junction had 6 bases not matched to a gene; V was cut back by 1 base and J by 5 bases. The length of the CDR3 is 15 residues. Only in-frame clones appear in the TCRdb table, and some are missing; sequencing was by immunoSEQ multiplex PCR. The sample carries roughly 59,000 clones, around four fifths recorded once. The clonotype comes from a woman aged 50 to 60 with active or convalescent COVID-19. Source material: peripheral blood. The chain couples TRBV7-6 to TRBJ2-5; 8 nucleotides line up with TRBD2. The CDR3 DNA sequence: TGTGCCAGCAGCTTAGTCGGGAGGGGGGTGGAGACCCAGTACTTC. Translation: CASSLVGRGVETQYF.